Sequencing of this TCR beta chain was carried out in a study of blood T cell repertoires in COVID-19. In the study overall: Sites across the United States, Italy and Spain contributed samples from acute and convalescent COVID-19. Sources were T cells, B-cell-depleted T cells, or PBMCs; the material itself was cDNA or gDNA.

Trimming at V came to 8 bases and at J to 2 bases, leaving 7 bases not matched to a gene. From germline, CDR1 is ENHRY and CDR2 SYGVKD. The CDR3 is 16 amino acids. Per the original methods: Amplifying reference gene primers gave estimates of nucleated cell counts. Data came from immunoSEQ multiplex PCR; TCRdb stores just in-frame clones and leaves some out. V and J calls and clone size are those listed in that table; D and trimming were worked out from the DNA. The table lists approximately 290,000 clones, roughly 87% of them singletons. Source material: peripheral blood. The chain combines TRBV10-3 with TRBJ2-3, with 13 bases aligning to TRBD2. The receptor was derived from a man between 18 and 29 years old with active or convalescent COVID-19. The CDR3 is CAIGGLAGVSTDTQYF. CDR3 DNA: TGTGCCATCGGAGGACTAGCGGGAGTCTCCACAGATACGCAGTATTTT.